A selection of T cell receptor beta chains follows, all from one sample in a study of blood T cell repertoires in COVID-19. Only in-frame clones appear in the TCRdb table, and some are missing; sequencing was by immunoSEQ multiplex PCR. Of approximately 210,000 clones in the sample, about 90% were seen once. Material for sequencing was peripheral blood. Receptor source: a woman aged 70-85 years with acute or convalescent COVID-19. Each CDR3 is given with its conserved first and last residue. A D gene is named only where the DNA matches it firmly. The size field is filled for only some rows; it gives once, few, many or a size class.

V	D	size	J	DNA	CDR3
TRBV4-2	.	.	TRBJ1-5	TGTGCCAGCAGCCCCGCGGGAGGGAATCAGCCCCAGCATTTT	CASSPAGGNQPQHF
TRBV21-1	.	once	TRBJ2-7	TGTGCCAGCAGCAAAGAGAGGCAGGGAGGGACTAGCGGGAGCGACGAGCAGTACTTC	CASSKERQGGTSGSDEQYF
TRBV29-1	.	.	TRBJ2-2	TGCAGCGTGACAAAGAACACCGGGGAGCTGTTTTTT	CSVTKNTGELFF
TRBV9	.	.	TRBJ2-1	TGTGCCAGCAGCGTAGAGGCCTACCGGGGTGAGCAGTTCTTC	CASSVEAYRGEQFF
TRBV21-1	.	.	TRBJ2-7	.	CASSKRGSVAGGSYEQYF
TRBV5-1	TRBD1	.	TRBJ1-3	TGCGCCAGCAGCTTCCTCCCTCCGGGACAGGCCCTCCCCTCTGGAAACACCATATATTTT	CASSFLPPGQALPSGNTIYF
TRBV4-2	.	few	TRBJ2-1	TGTGCCAGCAGCCAAGATCATGTTTCGGATGAGCAGTTCTTC	CASSQDHVSDEQFF
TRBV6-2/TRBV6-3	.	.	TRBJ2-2	TGTGCCAGCAGTTATTTATCCGGTGACACCGGGGAGCTGTTTTTT	CASSYLSGDTGELFF
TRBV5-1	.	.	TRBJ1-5	TGCGCCAGCAGACTAGCGCCCACAGGCAATCAGCCCCAGCATTTT	CASRLAPTGNQPQHF
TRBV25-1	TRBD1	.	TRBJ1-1	TGTGCCAGCATGACGGGACAGGGGACTGAAGCTTTCTTT	CASMTGQGTEAFF
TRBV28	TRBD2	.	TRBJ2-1	TGTGCCAGCAGACTAGGGACTAGGGTAGGGGATGAGCAGTTCTTC	CASRLGTRVGDEQFF
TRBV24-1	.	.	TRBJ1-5	TGTGCCACCAGTGCGGGGTACAATCAGCCCCAGCATTTT	CATSAGYNQPQHF
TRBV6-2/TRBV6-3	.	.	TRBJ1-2	TGTGCCAGTAGCAAGCGGGATGGCTACACCTTC	CASSKRDGYTF
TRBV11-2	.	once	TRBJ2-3	TGTGCCAGCAGCTCCACGGACTTTGCAGATACGCAGTATTTT	CASSSTDFADTQYF
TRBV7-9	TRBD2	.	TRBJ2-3	TGTGCCAGCACGCGCTCCGGGACTAGGACAACAGATACGCAGTATTTT	CASTRSGTRTTDTQYF
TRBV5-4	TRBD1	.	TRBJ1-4	TGTGCCAGCAGCGCGAGGTCAGGGGGCTCCAATGAAAAACTGTTTTTT	CASSARSGGSNEKLFF
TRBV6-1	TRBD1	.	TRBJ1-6	TGTGCCAGCAGTAAAGGACAGGGAGTACATCTTTATAATTCACCCCTCCACTTT	CASSKGQGVHLYNSPLHF
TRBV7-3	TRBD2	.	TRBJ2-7	TGTGCCAGCAGCTTGGGTAGCGGGAGCTCCGAGCAGTACTTC	CASSLGSGSSEQYF
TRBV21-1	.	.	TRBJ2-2	TGTGCCAGCAGCAAAGTGGAGACTAGCCAAAAAGGCACCGGGGAGCTGTTTTTT	CASSKVETSQKGTGELFF
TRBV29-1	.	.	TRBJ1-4	TGCAGCGTTGCCCCCCAGGGGCTCAGAAAACTGTTTTTT	CSVAPQGLRKLFF
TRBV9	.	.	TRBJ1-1	TGTGCCAGCAGCGAGGGGCTGAACACTGAAGCTTTCTTT	CASSEGLNTEAFF
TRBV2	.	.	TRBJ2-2	TGTGCCAGCACCCTCTTCCGTCAGGGCAACACCGGGGAGCTGTTTTTT	CASTLFRQGNTGELFF
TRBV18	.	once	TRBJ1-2	TGTGCCAGCTCCCCCGCCGACACCGCCTATGGCTACACCTTC	CASSPADTAYGYTF
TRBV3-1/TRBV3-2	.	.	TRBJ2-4	TGTGCCAGCAGCCAAGTGGGGAGTAAAAACATTCAGTACTTC	CASSQVGSKNIQYF
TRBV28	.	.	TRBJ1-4	TGTGCCAGCAGTTTAACAGGTCTTAATGAAAAACTGTTTTTT	CASSLTGLNEKLFF
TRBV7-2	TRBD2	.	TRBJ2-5	TGTGCCAGCACCCGGCAGACTAGCGGACGGGAGACCCAGTACTTC	CASTRQTSGRETQYF
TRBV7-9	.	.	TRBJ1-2	TGTGCCAGCAGCCCCGGAGAGGGTACCTATGGCTACACCTTC	CASSPGEGTYGYTF
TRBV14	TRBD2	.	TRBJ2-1	TGTGCCAGCAGCCTCTTTCTAGCGGGAGGTGAGCAGTTCTTC	CASSLFLAGGEQFF
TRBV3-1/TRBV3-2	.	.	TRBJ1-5	TGTGCCAGCAGCCAACTTTACAATCAGCCCCAGCATTTT	CASSQLYNQPQHF
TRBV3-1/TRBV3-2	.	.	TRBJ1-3	TGTGCCAGCAGCCAAGTTGAGCCAGGGGAAATATATTTT	CASSQVEPGEIYF
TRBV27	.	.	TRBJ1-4	TGTGCCAGCAGTCCTAGTTGGGGGCTGGGGGAAAAACTGTTTTTT	CASSPSWGLGEKLFF
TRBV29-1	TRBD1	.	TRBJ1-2	TGCAGCGTTGAAGGTACAGGGGGCTATGGCTACACCTTC	CSVEGTGGYGYTF
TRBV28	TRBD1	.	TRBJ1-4	TGTGCCAGCAGTTCCGGGACAGGGGGCGGGTGGAAACTGTTTTTT	CASSSGTGGGWKLFF
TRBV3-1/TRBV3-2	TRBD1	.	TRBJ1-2	TGTGCCAGCAGCCTTCAGGGGGCGGATATGGCTGGCTACACCTTC	CASSLQGADMAGYTF
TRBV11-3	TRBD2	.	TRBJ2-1	TGTGCCAGCAGCTTAGGCGGGGGTTACAATGAGCAGTTCTTC	CASSLGGGYNEQFF
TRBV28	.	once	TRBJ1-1	TGTGCCAGCAGCCTCTGGGGGGAAGGGAACACTGAAGCTTTCTTT	CASSLWGEGNTEAFF
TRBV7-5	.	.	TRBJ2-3	TGTGTCAGAAGCCCCGAAGGGGCGCAGTATTTT	CVRSPEGAQYF
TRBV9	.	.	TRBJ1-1	TGTGCCAGCAGCGTATCGGGGAAACTCACTGAAGCTTTCTTT	CASSVSGKLTEAFF
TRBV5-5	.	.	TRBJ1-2	TGTGCCAGCAGCTTGGCCAGTGGTGTTGGCTACACCTTC	CASSLASGVGYTF
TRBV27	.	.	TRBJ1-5	TGTGCCAGCAGTTCCGACAGCCTGTATTGGCCCCAGCATTTT	CASSSDSLYWPQHF
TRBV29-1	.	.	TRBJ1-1	TGCAGCGTTTGGGTCTCCCGGAGTACTGAAGCTTTCTTT	CSVWVSRSTEAFF
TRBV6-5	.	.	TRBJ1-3	TGTGCCAGCAGTTACGACAGCTTCCGTGGAAACACCATATATTTT	CASSYDSFRGNTIYF
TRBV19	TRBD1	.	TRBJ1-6	TGTGCCAGTAGTATCCGGACAGGGCAGAATTCACCCCTCCACTTT	CASSIRTGQNSPLHF
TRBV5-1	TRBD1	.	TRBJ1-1	TGCGCCAGCAGCTTGGGCGGACAGGGGCATGGTGAAGCTTTCTTT	CASSLGGQGHGEAFF
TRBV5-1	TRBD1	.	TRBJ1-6	TGCGCCAGCAGCTTGGGTGACAGGGATAATTCACCCCTCCACTTT	CASSLGDRDNSPLHF
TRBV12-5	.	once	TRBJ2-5	TGTGCTAGTGCCGTTAGCGTAGAGACCCAGTACTTC	CASAVSVETQYF
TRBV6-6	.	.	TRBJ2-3	TGTGCCAGCAGTTCGGGGGCAGATACGCAGTATTTT	CASSSGADTQYF
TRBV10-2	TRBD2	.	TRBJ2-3	TGCGCCAGCAGTCTCCCGACTAGCGGGGTTGCTTCGAGCACAGATACGCAGTATTTT	CASSLPTSGVASSTDTQYF
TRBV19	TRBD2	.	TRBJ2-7	TGTGCCAGTAGTGCAGCCGGGACTAGCGAACTCTACGAGCAGTACTTC	CASSAAGTSELYEQYF
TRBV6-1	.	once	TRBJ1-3	TGTGCCAGCAGTGAAGCGCTTCTACTCTCTGGAAACACCATATATTTT	CASSEALLLSGNTIYF
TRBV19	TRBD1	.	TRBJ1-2	TGTGCCAGTACCGGGACAGGGGAGACCTATGGCTACACCTTC	CASTGTGETYGYTF
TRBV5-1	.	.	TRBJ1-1	TGCGCCAGCAGCACGTCGGGTCAGGGCACTGAAGCTTTCTTT	CASSTSGQGTEAFF
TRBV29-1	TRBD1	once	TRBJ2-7	TGCAGCGCATCCCGACAGGGTGCGACCTACGAGCAGTACTTC	CSASRQGATYEQYF
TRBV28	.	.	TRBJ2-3	TGTGCCGGGAGGACTAACGGGAGAGCAGATACGCAGTATTTT	CAGRTNGRADTQYF
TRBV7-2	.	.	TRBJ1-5	TGTGCCAGCAGCTTAGTCCAACAGGGACAGCCCCAGCATTTT	CASSLVQQGQPQHF